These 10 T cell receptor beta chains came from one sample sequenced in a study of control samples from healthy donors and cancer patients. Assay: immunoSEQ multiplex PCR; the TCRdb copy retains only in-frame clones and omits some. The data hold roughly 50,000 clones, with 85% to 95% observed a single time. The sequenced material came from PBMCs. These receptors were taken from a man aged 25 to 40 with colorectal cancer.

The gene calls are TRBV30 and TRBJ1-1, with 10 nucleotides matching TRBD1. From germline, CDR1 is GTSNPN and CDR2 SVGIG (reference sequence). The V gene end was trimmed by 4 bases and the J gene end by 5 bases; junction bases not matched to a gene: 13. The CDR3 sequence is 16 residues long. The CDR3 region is CAWIRQGAGVGTEAFF. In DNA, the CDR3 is TGTGCCTGGATAAGACAGGGGGCTGGAGTAGGAACTGAAGCTTTCTTT.

In nucleotides, the CDR3 is TGTGCCAGCAGCCTCCAAGGCCCATACAATGAGCAGTTCTTC. This translates into CASSLQGPYNEQFF. The gene calls are TRBV3-1 (or the pseudogene TRBV3-2) and TRBJ2-1; no definite D call. CDR1 LGHDT and CDR2 YNNKEL come from the germline V gene (reference sequence). V lost 4 bases and J lost 4, with 11 bases in between. This CDR3 is built from 14 residues.

The CDR3 region has the DNA TGTGCCAGCAGCTCCGGCCCGGGGGGGGTCCACGAGCAGTACTTC. Translated, it gives CASSSGPGGVHEQYF. The V call is TRBV13, the J call TRBJ2-7; 8 nucleotides agree with TRBD2. This CDR3 region has 15 residues. With V trimmed by 4 bases and J by 5 bases, 10 bases remained unmatched. CDR1 is PRHDT, CDR2 FYEKMQ, per germline (reference sequence). Full variable domain (remainder filled in from reference TRBV13 and TRBJ2-7): AAGVIQSPRHLIKEKRETATLKCYPIPRHDTVYWYQQGPGQDPQFLISFYEKMQSDKGSIPDRFSAQQFSDYHSELNMSSLELGDSALYFCASSSGPGGVHEQYFGPGTRLTVT.

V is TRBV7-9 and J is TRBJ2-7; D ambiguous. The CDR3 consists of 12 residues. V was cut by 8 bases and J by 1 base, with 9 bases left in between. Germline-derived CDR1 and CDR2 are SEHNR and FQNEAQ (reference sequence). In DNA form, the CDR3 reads TGTGCCAGCGCCACAACATCCTACGAGCAGTACTTC. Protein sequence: CASATTSYEQYF.

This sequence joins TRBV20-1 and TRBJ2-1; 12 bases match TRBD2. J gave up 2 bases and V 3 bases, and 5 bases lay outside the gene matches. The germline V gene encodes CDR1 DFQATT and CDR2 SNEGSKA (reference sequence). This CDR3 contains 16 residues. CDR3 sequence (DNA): TGCAGTGCTAGTCGGCTAGCGGGGGGGACCTACAATGAGCAGTTCTTC. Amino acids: CSASRLAGGTYNEQFF.

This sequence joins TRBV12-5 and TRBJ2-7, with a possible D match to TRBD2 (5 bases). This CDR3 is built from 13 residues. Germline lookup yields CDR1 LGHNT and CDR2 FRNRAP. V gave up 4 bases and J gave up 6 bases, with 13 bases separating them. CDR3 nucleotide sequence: TGTGCTAGTGGTTCCCCCACTAGAACCGAGCAGTACGTC. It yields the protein CASGSPTRTEQYV.

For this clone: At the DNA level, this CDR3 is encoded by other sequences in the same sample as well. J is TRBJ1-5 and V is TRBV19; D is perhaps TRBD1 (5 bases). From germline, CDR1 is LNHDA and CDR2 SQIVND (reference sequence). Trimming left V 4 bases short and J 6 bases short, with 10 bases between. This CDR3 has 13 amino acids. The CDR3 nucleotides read TGTGCCAGTAGTACCCAGGGAGCTCAGCCCCAGCATTTT. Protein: CASSTQGAQPQHF.

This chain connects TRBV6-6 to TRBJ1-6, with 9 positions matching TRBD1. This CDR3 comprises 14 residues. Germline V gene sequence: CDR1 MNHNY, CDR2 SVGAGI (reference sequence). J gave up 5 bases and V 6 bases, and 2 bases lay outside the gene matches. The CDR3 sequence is CASRRTGDNSPLHF. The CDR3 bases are TGTGCCAGCAGAAGGACAGGGGATAATTCACCCCTCCACTTT.

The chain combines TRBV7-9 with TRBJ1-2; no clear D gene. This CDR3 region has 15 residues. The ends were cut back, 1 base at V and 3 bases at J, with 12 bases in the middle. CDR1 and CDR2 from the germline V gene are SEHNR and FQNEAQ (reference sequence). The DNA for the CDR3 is TGTGCCAGCAGCTTAGGACTCGGACCGGACTATGGCTACACCTTC. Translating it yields CASSLGLGPDYGYTF.

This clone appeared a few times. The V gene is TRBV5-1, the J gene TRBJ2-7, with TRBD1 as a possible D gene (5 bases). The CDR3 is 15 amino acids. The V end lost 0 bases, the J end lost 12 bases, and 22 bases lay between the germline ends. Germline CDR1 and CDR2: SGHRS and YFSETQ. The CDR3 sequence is CASSLEGWGDSGPYF. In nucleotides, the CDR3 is TGCGCCAGCAGCTTGGAGGGCTGGGGCGACAGTGGACCGTACTTC.